Following are 20 T cell receptor beta chains from one sample sequenced in a study of T cell changes during pregnancy in multiple sclerosis. Generated by immunoSEQ multiplex PCR, the TCRdb table keeps only in-frame clones and is missing some. The table includes about 80,000 clones, roughly nine tenths detected once. Sequencing used CD4+ T cells from peripheral blood mononuclear cells, obtained before pregnancy. Receptors originate from a female donor with multiple sclerosis, enrolled in a pregnancy study.

This chain connects TRBV7-3 to TRBJ2-1; TRBD1 aligns across 11 bases. Germline V gene data show CDR1 as SGHTA and CDR2 as FQGTGA. The CDR3 is 17 residues long. The junction had 11 bases not matched to a gene; V was cut back by 3 bases and J by 7 bases. The CDR3 is CASSFLPPGQGVNEQFF. CDR3 bases: TGTGCCAGCAGCTTCCTGCCCCCGGGACAGGGGGTGAATGAGCAGTTCTTC.

The V gene is TRBV6-1, the J gene TRBJ2-3, with 9 bases fitting TRBD1. The CDR3 has 14 residues. CDR1 and CDR2 from the germline V gene are MNHNS and SASEGT. J gave up 6 bases and V 5 bases, and 6 bases lay outside the gene matches. The CDR3 region is CASSWTGESDTQYF. CDR3 sequence (DNA): TGTGCCAGCAGTTGGACAGGGGAGTCCGATACGCAGTATTTT.

This sequence joins TRBV9 and TRBJ1-1, with 8 bases matching TRBD1. V was pared by 3 bases and J by 1 base, with 2 bases of the junction left unmatched. Germline V gene sequence: CDR1 SGDLS, CDR2 YYNGEE. This CDR3 region has 14 residues. CDR3 sequence: CASSGDRGNTEAFF. In nucleotides, the CDR3 is TGTGCCAGCAGCGGTGACAGGGGGAACACTGAAGCTTTCTTT.

The rearrangement uses TRBV30 and TRBJ1-5, with 10 bases lining up with TRBD1. CDR1 is GTSNPN and CDR2 is SVGIG in the germline V gene (reference sequence). The junction had 4 bases not matched to a gene; V was cut back by 5 bases and J by 0 bases. The CDR3 spans 15 residues. CDR3 DNA: TGTGCCTGGGGGGACAGGGGAATTAGCAATCAGCCCCAGCATTTT. Translation gives CAWGDRGISNQPQHF.

The chain links TRBV30 to TRBJ2-5; 8 bases are a match to TRBD1. The J call is doubtful: the DNA matches TRBJ2-7 better. The CDR3 is 14 residues long. CDR1 and CDR2 from the germline V gene are GTSNPN and SVGIG (reference sequence). CDR3 region: CAWTKDRATYEQYF. The CDR3 nucleotides are TGTGCCTGGACTAAGGACAGGGCCACCTACGAGCAGTACTTC.

This clone was observed a single time. J is TRBJ1-2 and V is TRBV7-2; tentative D call: TRBD1 (6 bases). The germline gives CDR1 SGHTA, CDR2 FQGNSA. V gave up 1 base and J gave up 7 bases, with 16 bases separating them. The CDR3 sequence is 15 residues long. In DNA form, the CDR3 reads TGTGCCAGCAGCTTAGATATAGAGGGGGTTAGTGGCTACACCTTC. Translation gives CASSLDIEGVSGYTF.

This chain connects TRBV7-9 to TRBJ1-2; D possibly corresponds to TRBD1 (6 bases). V lost 0 bases to trimming and J lost 8 bases, with 13 bases between them. Germline V gene data show CDR1 as SEHNR and CDR2 as FQNEAQ (reference sequence). The length of the CDR3 is 14 residues. The CDR3 loop is CASSLAGGREGYTF. CDR3 DNA: TGTGCCAGCAGCTTAGCGGGGGGGCGAGAAGGCTACACCTTC.

The rearrangement links TRBV28 to TRBJ1-4, with 7 bases matching TRBD1. Per germline, CDR1 MDHEN and CDR2 SYDVKM. The CDR3 covers 16 residues. Trimming took 2 bases from V and 0 from J; bases not matched to a gene: 3. The CDR3 sequence: CASSLPRGATNEKLFF. Here the CDR3 DNA reads TGTGCCAGCAGTTTACCCAGGGGGGCAACTAATGAAAAACTGTTTTTT.

The chain is built from TRBV5-6 and TRBJ2-7; TRBD2 agrees at 10 bases. The V gene end was trimmed by 3 bases and the J gene end by 6 bases; junction bases not matched to a gene: 6. The germline V gene encodes CDR1 SGHDT and CDR2 YYEEEE. The CDR3 spans 14 residues. The CDR3 loop is CASSSSGRVGEQYF. CDR3 in DNA: TGTGCCAGCAGCTCCAGCGGGAGGGTAGGCGAGCAGTACTTC.

This rearrangement joins TRBV18 to TRBJ2-2; a weak D match, TRBD1 (5 bases). This CDR3 is 15 amino acids long. Trimming took 4 bases from V and 7 from J, leaving 16 bases between them. The germline V gene encodes CDR1 KGHSH and CDR2 LQKENI. CDR3 DNA: TGTGCCAGCTCACAGGGGCACGGTCGTGGCGGGGAGCTGTTTTTT. Its protein product is CASSQGHGRGGELFF.

The V call is TRBV6-1, the J call TRBJ2-1; the D gene is possibly TRBD2 (5 bases). V was cut by 7 bases and J by 7 bases, with 17 bases left in between. This CDR3 has 14 residues. Germline CDR1 is MNHNS and CDR2 is SASEGT. CDR3 sequence (DNA): TGTGCCAGCACCAAAAACGGAAGAGGGAATGAGCAGTTCTTC. This encodes CASTKNGRGNEQFF.

The chain links TRBV6-5 to TRBJ1-2; no definite D call. Germline V gene lookup returns CDR1 MNHEY and CDR2 SVGAGI. The CDR3 contains 15 residues. V gave up 8 bases and J gave up 2 bases, with 18 bases separating them. This chain's CDR3 is CASAGSGERNYGYTF. The CDR3 nucleotides are TGTGCCAGCGCGGGGAGTGGGGAGAGGAACTATGGCTACACCTTC.

The J gene is TRBJ2-2, the V gene TRBV7-6; 10 bases are a match to TRBD1. CDR3 length equals 15 residues. Trimming at V came to 5 bases and at J to 4 bases, leaving 4 bases not matched to a gene. The germline V gene encodes CDR1 SGHVS and CDR2 FNYEAQ. This CDR3 reads CASSRGQGGTGELFF. The CDR3 DNA follows: TGTGCCAGCAGCCGAGGACAGGGGGGCACCGGGGAGCTGTTTTTT.

The chain employs TRBV5-1 and TRBJ1-5; unclear D gene. Germline V gene data show CDR1 as SGHRS and CDR2 as YFSETQ. The CDR3 loop spans 15 amino acids. Trimming shortened V by 0 bases and J by 0 bases, and 7 bases separated the two germline ends. CDR3: CASSLAGVSNQPQHF. CDR3 DNA sequence: TGCGCCAGCAGCTTGGCGGGAGTTAGCAATCAGCCCCAGCATTTT.

The V and J genes are TRBV11-3 and TRBJ2-5; TRBD1 might be the D (6 bases). V dropped 5 bases and J dropped 2 bases, with 15 bases sitting between them. Per germline, CDR1 SGHNT and CDR2 YENEEA. The CDR3 runs 15 residues. CDR3 DNA: TGTGCCAGCAGCCTGGGGACATCCGTACAAGAGACCCAGTACTTC. Encoded protein: CASSLGTSVQETQYF.

This CDR3 reads CASSDPGVVADTQYF. For the CDR3, the DNA is TGTGCCAGCAGTGACCCGGGGGTTGTAGCAGATACGCAGTATTTT. V is TRBV2 and J is TRBJ2-3; possibly TRBD2 for D (6 bases). V was cut by 3 bases and J by 4 bases, with 14 bases left in between. CDR1 SNHLY and CDR2 FYNNEI come from the germline V gene. The CDR3 is 15 amino acids.

V and J are TRBV11-1 and TRBJ1-1; D remains unclear. The CDR3 totals 13 residues. CDR1 is SGHAT, CDR2 FQDESV, per germline (reference sequence). V lost 1 base and J lost 4, with 7 bases in between. For the CDR3, the DNA is TGTGCCAGCAGCTTAGAACGGGGCACTGAAGCTTTCTTT. This translates into CASSLERGTEAFF. The entire variable domain, with the rest obtained from reference TRBV11-1 and TRBJ1-1, is as follows: EAEVAQSPRYKITEKSQAVAFWCDPISGHATLYWYRQILGQGPELLVQFQDESVVDDSQLPKDRFSAERLKGVDSTLKIQPAELGDSAMYLCASSLERGTEAFFGQGTRLTVV.

The chain couples TRBV7-9 to TRBJ2-7, with 7 positions matching TRBD2. V lost 5 bases and J lost 6; bases outside the gene matches: 22. The CDR3 length is 18 residues. Germline V gene lookup returns CDR1 SEHNR and CDR2 FQNEAQ (reference sequence). CDR3 nucleotide sequence: TGTGCCAGCAGCCCTGGAGAATCGCCTCTAGCGGAGGTGGGCGAGCAGTACTTC. Translation: CASSPGESPLAEVGEQYF.

The chain has TRBV9 and TRBJ2-3, with D possibly TRBD2 on 6 matching bases. Germline V gene data show CDR1 as SGDLS and CDR2 as YYNGEE. Trimming shortened V by 0 bases and J by 6 bases, and 11 bases separated the two germline ends. CDR3 length equals 14 residues. Here the CDR3 reads CASSVDGSLDTQYF. The CDR3 DNA is TGTGCCAGCAGCGTAGACGGGAGTTTGGATACGCAGTATTTT.

The chain combines TRBV11-2 with TRBJ1-4; TRBD1 agrees at 8 bases. V lost 5 bases to trimming and J lost 8 bases; unmatched junction nucleotides: 10. Germline values: CDR1 SGHAT, CDR2 FQNNGV. This CDR3 has 15 amino acids. The CDR3 nucleotides read TGTGCCAGCAGCGCCTTACAGGGGGTAGGGGAAAAACTGTTTTTT. The encoded protein is CASSALQGVGEKLFF.